This TCR beta chain is from a study of CD8 T cells in Susac syndrome. RNA amounts of roughly 0.45 to 1 ug underwent reverse transcription with random hexamers. One entry per CDR3 protein results from TCRdb running MiXCR on the immunoSEQ multiplex PCR reads. The repertoire holds about 190,000 distinct CDR3 sequences, with about 91% as singletons. The sequenced sample was CD4+ T cells from PBMCs. This sequence was found in a human donor with Susac syndrome.

The CDR3 bases are TGCAGTGCTAGAGAAACTACAGGGGGGAATTCACCCCTCCACTTT. Encoded protein: CSARETTGGNSPLHF. The chain couples TRBV20-1 to TRBJ1-6; TRBD1 matches at 8 bases. V dropped 0 bases and J dropped 7; count of bases not matched to a gene: 5. This CDR3 has 15 amino acids. The V gene's germline CDR1 is DFQATT and CDR2 SNEGSKA (reference sequence).